This T cell receptor (beta chain) was profiled in a study of cytomegalovirus exposure and HLA in healthy donors. Primers for the PCR totalled 60 Vbeta and 13 Jbeta. Using immunoSEQ multiplex PCR, the repertoire was profiled, and TCRdb retains in-frame clones only, with some absent. This table holds around 150,000 clones, approximately 80% found once. Germline loops: CDR1 SGDLS, CDR2 YYNGEE. The CDR3 extends over 15 amino acids. V trimming: 3 bases; J trimming: 6 bases; junction bases outside the gene matches: 7. The J gene is TRBJ2-1, the V gene TRBV9, with 9 bases that match TRBD1. Sequencing was performed on PBMCs. The sequence derives from a male donor in good health and CMV-seronegative. CDR3 in DNA: TGTGCCAGCAGCGGACAGGGGGTCGGGGCCAATGAGCAGTTCTTC. It is translated as CASSGQGVGANEQFF. The variable domain in full, with the rest retrieved from reference TRBV9 and TRBJ2-1, is DSGVTQTPKHLITATGQRVTLRCSPRSGDLSVYWYQQSLDQGLQFLIQYYNGEERAKGNILERFSAQQFPDLHSELNLSSLELGDSALYFCASSGQGVGANEQFFGPGTRLTVL.